This TCR beta chain was recovered during a study of preoperative IRX-2 immunotherapy in early breast cancer. This sample's treatment: preoperative locoregional IRX-2 cytokine immunotherapy. This phase Ib study tested locoregional IRX-2 cytokine immunotherapy given before surgery. CDR1 and CDR2 (germline): SGHNT, YENEEA. The CDR3 spans 14 residues. With 5 bases clipped from V and 3 bases from J, the junction kept 5 bases outside the gene matches. Profiled with immunoSEQ multiplex PCR; TCRdb holds only in-frame clones, not every one. The sample yields under 3,500 clones, about four fifths seen once. Points on this clone: Other DNA sequences in this sample translate to the same CDR3.

This chain links TRBV11-3 with TRBJ1-1, with 8 bases matching TRBD1. The specimen was tumor tissue, collected after IRX-2 immunotherapy. This TCR was sampled from a human donor with breast cancer. CDR3 residues: CASSLLGQDTEAFF. The DNA for the CDR3 is TGTGCCAGCAGCCTACTGGGACAGGACACTGAAGCTTTCTTT.